The next 25 T cell receptor beta chains were all read from a single sample in a study of T cell responses to AZD1222 COVID-19 vaccine. Measured with immunoSEQ multiplex PCR; TCRdb has only the in-frame clones, and not every one. This sample has around 150,000 clones; 94% occur once, and the top ten carry approximately 0.6%. This material consisted of peripheral blood, taken on day 0 of AZD1222 vaccination. The receptors come from an adult in good health.

The chain joins TRBV29-1 to TRBJ1-2; 12 positions agree with TRBD1. Germline CDR1 is SQVTM and CDR2 is ANQGSEA. V lost 7 bases, J lost 7 bases, and 16 bases stayed unmatched. This CDR3 has 16 residues. The CDR3 reads CSARLGSGQGAGGYTF. CDR3 DNA: TGCAGCGCCCGCCTGGGTTCGGGACAGGGGGCCGGTGGCTACACCTTC.

V and J are TRBV5-1 and TRBJ1-4; possible D gene TRBD1, 6 bases. Deletions cut 6 bases from V and 8 bases from J, with 17 bases between. The CDR3 is made up of 14 amino acids. CDR1 is SGHRS, CDR2 YFSETQ, per germline. In DNA, the CDR3 is TGCGCCAGCAAGGGGGGGCCGAGGGAAGAAAAACTGTTTTTT. This gives the protein CASKGGPREEKLFF.

The J gene is TRBJ2-7, the V gene TRBV5-1; no clear D. Germline CDR1 is SGHRS and CDR2 is YFSETQ. The CDR3 has 13 amino acids. V was clipped by 3 bases and J by 7 bases, with 14 bases between them. In DNA form, the CDR3 reads TGCGCCAGCAGCTCGTCGGGTGGGTGGGAGCAGTACTTC. Protein sequence: CASSSSGGWEQYF.

In its sample, this clone was seen once. This rearrangement joins TRBV28 to TRBJ1-1, with a possible D match to TRBD1 (5 bases). The CDR3 spans 13 residues. CDR1 and CDR2 (germline): MDHEN, SYDVKM. The V end lost 7 bases, the J end lost 10 bases, and 19 bases lay between the germline ends. The CDR3 protein is CASTEGKGRVAFF. The CDR3 nucleotides are TGTGCCAGCACCGAGGGGAAGGGTAGGGTAGCTTTCTTT.

A few counts support this clone. V gene TRBV25-1 combines with J gene TRBJ2-3; D is unresolved. The V end was cut by 6 bases, the J end by 0 bases, with 4 bases between. Germline V gene data show CDR1 as MGHDK and CDR2 as SYGVNS. The CDR3 covers 12 residues. CDR3 bases: TGTGCCAGCAGCGGGAGCACAGATACGCAGTATTTT. Translating it yields CASSGSTDTQYF. Full variable domain (remainder filled in from reference TRBV25-1 and TRBJ2-3): EADIYQTPRYLVIGTGKKITLECSQTMGHDKMYWYQQDPGMELHLIHYSYGVNSTEKGDLSSESTVSRIRTEHFPLTLESARPSHTSQYLCASSGSTDTQYFGPGTRLTVL.

The J gene is TRBJ2-4, the V gene TRBV2; the D is unclear. Trimming pared 10 bases from V and 2 bases from J, leaving 12 bases between. There are 13 residues in the CDR3. Per the germline V gene, CDR1 is SNHLY and CDR2 is FYNNEI. CDR3 region: CATQETTKNIQYF. CDR3 nucleotide sequence: TGTGCCACGCAGGAGACCACCAAAAACATTCAGTACTTC.

The chain employs TRBV10-3 and TRBJ2-1, with TRBD2 identical over 7 bases. Per the germline V gene, CDR1 is ENHRY and CDR2 is SYGVKD. V gave up 6 bases and J gave up 8 bases; unmatched junction bases: 4. This CDR3 region has 12 residues. The CDR3, as DNA: TGTGCCATCAGAAGTGCGGGAGATGAGCAGTTCTTC. Residues: CAIRSAGDEQFF.

V usage is TRBV19 and J usage is TRBJ1-1; the match to TRBD1 covers 8 bases. The CDR3 has 14 residues. Trimming removed 3 bases from V and 4 bases from J; junction bases left unmatched: 4. Germline V lookup: CDR1 LNHDA, CDR2 SQIVND (reference sequence). CDR3 bases: TGTGCCAGTAGTATTCAGGGGGCAGGCACTGAAGCTTTCTTT. Translated, it gives CASSIQGAGTEAFF.

V gene TRBV6-5 combines with J gene TRBJ2-5; D is perhaps TRBD2 (5 bases). The germline V and J ends were trimmed by 0 bases and 7 bases, with 9 bases remaining between them. Germline assignment: CDR1 MNHEY and CDR2 SVGAGI. The CDR3 length is 13 residues. The chain's CDR3 is CASSYSDGGTQYF. CDR3 nucleotides: TGTGCCAGCAGTTACTCTGACGGAGGGACCCAGTACTTC.

The chain combines TRBV29-1 with TRBJ2-4; D unresolved. The CDR3 sequence is 16 residues long. Germline lookup yields CDR1 SQVTM and CDR2 ANQGSEA. Trimming removed 0 bases from V and 1 base from J, with 13 bases in between. CDR3 coding DNA: TGCAGCGTTGAAGATCGAGACACTAAGGCCAAAAACATTCAGTACTTC. It specifies CSVEDRDTKAKNIQYF.

The CDR3 is CASSPGGYEQYF. DNA of the CDR3: TGTGCCAGCTCACCAGGAGGGTACGAGCAGTACTTC. The chain joins TRBV18 to TRBJ2-7; tentative D call: TRBD2 (6 bases). Germline loops: CDR1 KGHSH, CDR2 LQKENI. Trimming took off 2 bases at V and 4 bases at J, with 6 bases between the two ends. CDR3 size: 12 residues.

The V and J genes are TRBV10-3 and TRBJ2-7; D is possibly TRBD1 (6 bases). V lost 8 bases to trimming and J lost 5 bases, with 19 bases between them. Per germline, CDR1 ENHRY and CDR2 SYGVKD. The CDR3 runs to 14 residues. The CDR3 protein is CAIGTTGNSDEQYF. CDR3 coding DNA: TGTGCCATCGGGACCACAGGGAACTCGGACGAGCAGTACTTC.

This sequence joins TRBV30 and TRBJ1-2; D ambiguous. Germline V gene data show CDR1 as GTSNPN and CDR2 as SVGIG (reference sequence). The V end was cut by 2 bases, the J end by 2 bases, with 9 bases between. CDR3 length equals 13 residues. The CDR3 region is CAWSSTLNYGYTF. The CDR3 nucleotides read TGTGCCTGGAGTTCTACCTTGAACTATGGCTACACCTTC.

This clone showed up just once. Here the CDR3 reads CASSLAEGPEAFF. CDR3 coding DNA: TGCGCCAGCAGCTTGGCCGAGGGACCTGAAGCTTTCTTT. This chain connects TRBV5-1 to TRBJ1-1, with TRBD1 as a possible D gene (5 bases). This CDR3 region has 13 residues. Germline CDR1 and CDR2: SGHRS and YFSETQ. V lost 0 bases and J 6 bases, leaving 9 bases between the germline ends.

This clone turned up a few times. This same CDR3 is encoded by further DNA sequences in the sample. V gene TRBV28 combines with J gene TRBJ1-2; D ambiguous. The V end was cut by 6 bases, the J end by 4 bases, with 6 bases between. The CDR3 contains 11 residues. CDR1 and CDR2 from the germline V gene are MDHEN and SYDVKM. The CDR3 spells CASSPGYGYTF. The CDR3 DNA reads TGTGCCAGCAGCCCTGGCTATGGCTACACCTTC.

J is TRBJ1-1 and V is TRBV6-5, with D hard to call. This CDR3 contains 14 residues. V was trimmed by 4 bases and J by 4 bases, leaving 13 bases between them. Per germline, CDR1 MNHEY and CDR2 SVGAGI. CDR3 sequence reads: CASSLSPLGTEAFF. CDR3 nucleotides: TGTGCCAGCAGTTTATCACCTTTGGGCACTGAAGCTTTCTTT.

The chain links TRBV27 to TRBJ2-1; 7 nucleotides line up with TRBD2. The length of the CDR3 is 15 residues. Germline V gene sequence: CDR1 MNHEY, CDR2 SMNVEV (reference sequence). Trimming at V came to 7 bases and at J to 3 bases, leaving 9 bases not matched to a gene. In DNA form, the CDR3 reads TGTGCCAGCACCCCTTCGGGCGGGGGCTACAATGAGCAGTTCTTC. Encoded protein: CASTPSGGGYNEQFF.

This clone was counted a few times. This chain uses TRBV3-1 (or the pseudogene TRBV3-2) with TRBJ1-6; D is ambiguous. V dropped 4 bases and J dropped 14 bases, with 9 bases sitting between them. The CDR3 length is 11 residues. The germline gives CDR1 LGHDT, CDR2 YNNKEL (reference sequence). The DNA of the CDR3 is TGTGCCAGCAGCCCCGGGATCTCCCTCCACTTT. This translates into CASSPGISLHF.

This sequence joins TRBV5-4 and TRBJ2-7, with D hard to call. Trimming cost V 0 bases and J 2 bases, with 3 bases left between them. CDR3 size: 12 residues. Germline CDR1 SGHNT, CDR2 YYREEE (reference sequence). CDR3 in DNA: TGTGCCAGCAGCTTGGAGACCTACGAGCAGTACTTC. It is translated as CASSLETYEQYF.

CDR3 nucleotide sequence: TGTGCCAGCAGCCCCGGGCCTTGGGGAGCTTTCTTT. This encodes CASSPGPWGAFF. The V call is TRBV27, the J call TRBJ1-1, with D uncertain. Germline lookup yields CDR1 MNHEY and CDR2 SMNVEV (reference sequence). This CDR3 spans 12 amino acids. Between the trimmed V and J ends, which lost 6 bases and 10 bases, there was a span of 15 bases.

The chain uses TRBV9 and TRBJ1-3; D is possibly TRBD1 (5 bases). Germline V CDR1 and CDR2: SGDLS, YYNGEE. The CDR3 runs to 16 residues. Trimming left V 3 bases short and J 0 bases short, with 13 bases between. The CDR3 reads CASSALGPLSGNTIYF. Here the CDR3 DNA reads TGTGCCAGCAGCGCCTTGGGACCGCTCTCTGGAAACACCATATATTTT.

The chain employs TRBV15 and TRBJ1-6; D ambiguous. Germline V gives CDR1 LNHNV, CDR2 YYDKDF (reference sequence). V was clipped by 2 bases and J by 8 bases, with 19 bases between them. The CDR3 has 17 amino acids. CDR3 region: CATSRIWGWGWHSPLHF. The CDR3 DNA reads TGTGCCACCAGCAGAATTTGGGGATGGGGTTGGCATTCACCCCTCCACTTT. Together with reference TRBV15 and TRBJ1-6, the CDR3 gives the full variable domain: DAMVIQNPRYQVTQFGKPVTLSCSQTLNHNVMYWYQQKSSQAPKLLFHYYDKDFNNEADTPDNFQSRRPNTSFCFLDIRSPGLGDTAMYLCATSRIWGWGWHSPLHFGNGTRLTVT.

The chain employs TRBV7-9 and TRBJ2-5; TRBD2 is a possible D gene (6 bases). Trimming removed 2 bases from V and 3 bases from J, with 13 bases in between. Germline V gene data show CDR1 as SEHNR and CDR2 as FQNEAQ (reference sequence). The CDR3 length is 15 residues. DNA of the CDR3: TGTGCCAGCAGCTTACCCCGGGGGACGGAAGAGACCCAGTACTTC. It specifies CASSLPRGTEETQYF.

The chain couples TRBV5-1 to TRBJ1-2; 7 bases match TRBD1. V trimming: 4 bases; J trimming: 4 bases; junction bases outside the gene matches: 7. The germline gives CDR1 SGHRS, CDR2 YFSETQ. The CDR3 contains 14 residues. This CDR3 reads CASSRGTVLYGYTF. The CDR3 nucleotides read TGCGCCAGCAGCCGGGGGACAGTCCTCTATGGCTACACCTTC.

The rearrangement joins TRBV2 to TRBJ1-5; D gene unclear. The CDR3 is 15 amino acids. Germline V gene sequence: CDR1 SNHLY, CDR2 FYNNEI. V was pared by 3 bases and J by 4 bases, with 13 bases between. The CDR3 sequence is CASSDSRMLNQPQHF. As DNA, the CDR3 is TGTGCCAGCAGTGATTCGCGGATGCTTAATCAGCCCCAGCATTTT.